A selection of T cell receptor beta chains follows, all from one sample in a study of OX40 agonist ivuxolimab in advanced cancers. Repertoires were generated with immunoSEQ multiplex PCR, while TCRdb's copy carries only in-frame clones and drops some. The sample holds about 79,000 clones, more than 85% seen once. This specimen consisted of CD4+ or CD8+ T cells sorted from blood, obtained in a trial of the OX40 agonist ivuxolimab. Source of these receptors: an adult with an advanced solid tumor such as melanoma, head and neck, liver or kidney cancer. Both conserved end residues are part of each CDR3. D genes are given only for firm matches. Expanded clones are given a class, and other clones once, few, many or no size at all.

clone_size	j_call	v_call	d_call	cdr3_aa	cdr3_nt
.	TRBJ2-4	TRBV11-2	TRBD2	CASSLRTSTKNIQYF	TGTGCCAGCAGCTTACGGACTAGTACCAAAAACATTCAGTACTTC
.	TRBJ2-2	TRBV9	TRBD1	CASSVSATGETGELFF	TGTGCCAGCAGCGTATCGGCGACAGGGGAGACCGGGGAGCTGTTTTTT
.	TRBJ2-7	TRBV20-1	TRBD1	CSASDRHEQYF	TGCAGTGCGTCGGACAGGCACGAGCAGTACTTC
.	TRBJ1-1	TRBV14	TRBD1	CASSPPGTGTHEAFF	TGTGCCAGCAGCCCCCCCGGGACAGGGACGCATGAAGCTTTCTTT
once	TRBJ2-5	TRBV5-1	.	CASSSGTVGGTQYF	TGCGCCAGCAGCTCGGGGACAGTGGGAGGGACCCAGTACTTC
.	TRBJ1-5	TRBV15	TRBD1	CATSKGDRVYSNQPQHF	TGTGCCACCAGCAAGGGGGACAGGGTTTATAGCAATCAGCCCCAGCATTTT
.	TRBJ1-3	TRBV6-1	TRBD1	CASSRDRAVYF	TGTGCCAGCAGCCGGGACAGGGCGGTATATTTT
.	TRBJ2-1	TRBV6-4	TRBD2	CASSAARTSGNEQFF	TGTGCCAGCAGTGCCGCCCGCACTAGCGGCAATGAGCAGTTCTTC
.	TRBJ1-2	TRBV9	.	CASSTLRGDYGYTF	TGTGCCAGCAGCACTCTCCGGGGGGACTATGGCTACACCTTC
.	TRBJ1-2	TRBV19	.	CASSIPGHYGYTF	TGTGCCAGTAGTATCCCGGGGCATTATGGCTACACCTTC
.	TRBJ1-1	TRBV6-6	.	CASSYSIAGTSEAFF	TGTGCCAGCAGTTACTCGATCGCTGGGACCTCTGAAGCTTTCTTT
once	TRBJ1-4	TRBV28	TRBD1	CASSPGGVGVTNEKLFF	TGTGCCAGCAGCCCAGGGGGCGTTGGAGTAACTAATGAAAAACTGTTTTTT
.	TRBJ1-1	TRBV11-3	.	CASSLTRATEAFF	TGTGCCAGCAGTTTAACCAGGGCGACTGAAGCTTTCTTT
.	TRBJ2-3	TRBV19	.	CASKGRASADTQYF	TGTGCCAGTAAGGGCAGGGCCAGCGCAGATACGCAGTATTTT
.	TRBJ2-2	TRBV2	.	CASSDRARNTGELFF	TGTGCCAGTTCAGACCGGGCACGAAACACCGGGGAGCTGTTTTTT
.	TRBJ2-7	TRBV9	TRBD2	CASSVDLAGGREQYF	TGTGCCAGCAGCGTAGACCTAGCGGGAGGCCGGGAGCAGTACTTC
few	TRBJ1-1	TRBV10-3	.	CAITGTPNTEAFF	TGTGCCATCACCGGGACACCGAACACTGAAGCTTTCTTT
once	TRBJ1-2	TRBV5-5	TRBD1	CASSLEDRGRTDYGYTF	TGTGCCAGCAGCTTGGAGGACAGGGGGCGTACGGACTATGGCTACACCTTC
.	TRBJ2-3	TRBV7-2	.	CASSLEVWADTQYF	TGTGCCAGCAGCTTAGAAGTTTGGGCAGATACGCAGTATTTT
.	TRBJ2-1	TRBV5-4	.	CASSLDEGNEQFF	TGTGCCAGCAGCTTGGACGAGGGCAATGAGCAGTTCTTC
.	TRBJ2-1	TRBV5-8	TRBD2	CASSLVGTTKGREFF	TGTGCCAGCAGCTTGGTCGGGACTACAAAGGGTAGGGAGTTCTTC
.	TRBJ1-3	TRBV10-1	TRBD1	CASPGQGAPGNTIYF	TGCGCCAGTCCGGGACAGGGGGCGCCTGGAAACACCATATATTTT
.	TRBJ2-4	TRBV11-2	.	CASSFRREVKNIQYF	TGTGCCAGCAGCTTTAGACGTGAGGTAAAAAACATTCAGTACTTC
.	TRBJ2-7	TRBV5-5	.	CASSPGTTYEQYF	TGTGCCAGCAGCCCCGGGACCACCTACGAGCAGTACTTC
.	TRBJ1-5	TRBV30	.	CAWSVGHQPQHF	TGTGCCTGGAGTGTTGGTCATCAGCCCCAGCATTTT
.	TRBJ2-3	TRBV18	.	CASSPPSGSTQYF	TGTGCCAGCTCACCACCGTCGGGGAGTACGCAGTATTTT
.	TRBJ2-3	TRBV9	.	CASSKQRRGGVGDTQYF	TGTGCCAGCAGCAAACAACGGCGGGGAGGAGTAGGAGATACGCAGTATTTT
.	TRBJ1-4	TRBV27	TRBD1	CASSFGQGEKLFF	TGTGCCAGCAGTTTCGGACAGGGAGAAAAACTGTTTTTT
.	TRBJ1-1	TRBV18	.	CASSPQESGTEAFF	TGTGCCAGCTCACCACAGGAGTCGGGCACTGAAGCTTTCTTT
.	TRBJ2-3	TRBV27	TRBD2	CASRKEAGEGTDTQYF	TGTGCCAGCAGGAAGGAAGCGGGAGAAGGGACAGATACGCAGTATTTT
.	TRBJ2-7	TRBV5-4	.	CASREETRSHEQYF	TGTGCCAGCAGGGAAGAGACTAGGTCCCACGAGCAGTACTTC
.	TRBJ2-1	TRBV9	TRBD2	CASSVSSGRGNEQFF	TGTGCCAGCAGCGTGTCTAGCGGGAGAGGGAATGAGCAGTTCTTC
.	TRBJ2-2	TRBV2	.	CASMAVNTGELFF	TGTGCCAGCATGGCAGTTAACACCGGGGAGCTGTTTTTT
.	TRBJ2-7	TRBV18	.	CASSQDSHYEQYF	TGTGCCAGCTCACAGGACTCCCACTACGAGCAGTACTTC
.	TRBJ1-2	TRBV30	.	CAWRTVGSYGYTF	TGTGCCTGGAGGACAGTCGGATCCTATGGCTACACCTTC
.	TRBJ2-3	TRBV10-3	.	CAVAAAGVPDTQYF	TGTGCCGTGGCCGCGGCAGGAGTCCCAGATACGCAGTATTTT
.	TRBJ1-5	TRBV18	.	CASSPLVDRAQHF	TGTGCCAGCTCACCGTTAGTGGATAGAGCCCAGCATTTT
once	TRBJ1-2	TRBV15	TRBD1	CATSPDRGGWGYTF	TGTGCCACCAGCCCGGACAGGGGAGGTTGGGGCTACACCTTC
.	TRBJ2-7	TRBV7-9	.	CASSLDSPYEQYF	TGTGCCAGCAGCTTAGACTCCCCCTACGAGCAGTACTTC
.	TRBJ1-1	TRBV7-9	.	CASSLASVNTEAFF	TGTGCCAGCAGCTTAGCTTCAGTGAACACTGAAGCTTTCTTT
.	TRBJ1-3	TRBV5-6	TRBD1	CASSLRQGGFSGNTIYF	TGTGCCAGCAGCTTAAGGCAGGGGGGCTTCTCTGGAAACACCATATATTTT
.	TRBJ1-5	TRBV9	.	CASSVSGGANQPQHF	TGTGCCAGCAGCGTTTCCGGCGGGGCCAATCAGCCCCAGCATTTT
.	TRBJ1-2	TRBV28	TRBD1	CASSVNFPDDREVYTF	TGTGCCAGCAGTGTTAACTTCCCGGACGACAGGGAGGTCTACACCTTC
once	TRBJ2-5	TRBV6-5	TRBD1	CASRNTGTAQETQYF	TGTGCCAGCAGAAACACCGGGACAGCCCAAGAGACCCAGTACTTC
.	TRBJ1-5	TRBV6-5	.	CASSYSWEFGQPQHF	TGTGCCAGCAGTTACTCTTGGGAATTTGGGCAGCCCCAGCATTTT
.	TRBJ2-7	TRBV2	TRBD1	CASSVLQGSGEQYF	TGTGCCAGCAGTGTTTTACAGGGGTCTGGGGAGCAGTACTTC
.	TRBJ1-1	TRBV28	.	CASSSSGPNTEAFF	TGTGCCAGCAGCTCTTCGGGGCCGAACACTGAAGCTTTCTTT
.	TRBJ2-2	TRBV6-1	TRBD2	CASSELAGGNTGELFF	TGTGCCAGCAGTGAGTTAGCGGGAGGTAACACCGGGGAGCTGTTTTTT
once	TRBJ1-3	TRBV30	.	CAWSERGASGNTIYF	TGTGCCTGGAGTGAACGGGGGGCGAGTGGAAACACCATATATTTT
.	TRBJ2-5	TRBV6-1	TRBD1	CASRLTGAQETQYF	TGTGCCAGCAGGCTAACAGGGGCGCAGGAGACCCAGTACTTC
.	TRBJ2-7	TRBV5-4	.	CASSSDSYEQYF	TGTGCCAGCAGCTCCGACTCCTACGAGCAGTACTTC
.	TRBJ2-7	TRBV27	TRBD1	CASWTGGNYEQYF	TGTGCCAGTTGGACAGGGGGCAACTACGAGCAGTACTTC
once	TRBJ2-1	TRBV4-1	.	CASSQDRTRVYNEQFF	TGCGCCAGCAGCCAAGATCGAACGAGAGTTTACAATGAGCAGTTCTTC
.	TRBJ2-5	TRBV28	.	CASSLPPGETQYF	TGTGCCAGCAGTTTACCCCCCGGGGAGACCCAGTACTTC
.	TRBJ2-1	TRBV10-3	TRBD2	CAISDFSAGGKSSYNEQFF	TGTGCCATCAGTGACTTCAGCGCGGGAGGAAAAAGCTCCTACAATGAGCAGTTCTTC
.	TRBJ1-3	TRBV30	.	CAWRRGFSGNTIYF	TGTGCCTGGAGGAGGGGGTTCTCTGGAAACACCATATATTTT
.	TRBJ2-3	TRBV7-6	TRBD1	CASSEQGADTQYF	TGTGCCAGCAGCGAGCAGGGGGCGGATACGCAGTATTTT